Shown below are 23 T cell receptor beta chains from a single sample sequenced in a study of stem cell transplantation in POMP-related autoinflammatory disease. Repertoires were generated with immunoSEQ multiplex PCR, while TCRdb's copy carries only in-frame clones and drops some. The sample consists of approximately 30,000 clones, 85% to 90% of them appearing once. The starting material was CD4+ T cells from PBMCs, obtained before stem cell transplantation. These receptors all come from a human donor with POMP-related autoinflammation and immune dysregulation (PRAID).

The chain joins TRBV2 to TRBJ1-3; 11 bases agree with TRBD1. Germline CDR1 SNHLY, CDR2 FYNNEI. This CDR3 has 17 amino acids. V gave up 6 bases and J gave up 2 bases; unmatched junction bases: 9. The CDR3 nucleotides read TGTGCCAGCAGAAGCAGGACAGGGGGCGCCCCTGGAAACACCATATATTTT. Residues: CASRSRTGGAPGNTIYF.

The chain employs TRBV2 and TRBJ1-4, with D unresolved. This CDR3 has 15 amino acids. V dropped 2 bases and J dropped 0 bases, with 7 bases sitting between them. Looked up from germline, CDR1 is SNHLY and CDR2 is FYNNEI. The CDR3 loop is CASSESPSTNEKLFF. The CDR3 nucleotides are TGTGCCAGCAGTGAATCCCCATCAACTAATGAAAAACTGTTTTTT.

The rearrangement uses TRBV10-3 and TRBJ2-7, with D perhaps TRBD1 (6 bases). V lost 8 bases, J lost 3 bases, and 14 bases lay in between. Germline V lookup: CDR1 ENHRY, CDR2 SYGVKD. The length of the CDR3 is 13 residues. CDR3 nucleotide sequence: TGTGCCATCGGAGACAGGAAAATCTACGAGCAGTACTTC. Amino acids: CAIGDRKIYEQYF.

The V gene is TRBV29-1, the J gene TRBJ1-1; 9 bases are a match to TRBD1. The V gene end was trimmed by 4 bases and the J gene end by 2 bases; junction bases not matched to a gene: 11. Germline V lookup: CDR1 SQVTM, CDR2 ANQGSEA. CDR3 length equals 16 residues. Here the CDR3 DNA reads TGCAGCGTTGGTTCCAGGAGGGACAGGGACAACACTGAAGCTTTCTTT. This sequence encodes CSVGSRRDRDNTEAFF.

The chain carries TRBV2 and TRBJ2-1; D may be TRBD2 (6 bases). The CDR3 consists of 14 residues. CDR1 and CDR2 (germline): SNHLY, FYNNEI. Trimming removed 4 bases from V and 5 bases from J, with 12 bases in between. CDR3 bases: TGTGCCAGCAGTGTTTTAGCGGCCGACAATGAGCAGTTCTTC. As protein: CASSVLAADNEQFF.

V and J are TRBV29-1 and TRBJ2-5; 7 bases are a match to TRBD2. J gave up 4 bases and V 4 bases, and 6 bases lay outside the gene matches. The CDR3 sequence is 13 residues long. Per germline, CDR1 SQVTM and CDR2 ANQGSEA. The CDR3 region is CSVGGGSRETQYF. DNA for the CDR3: TGCAGCGTTGGGGGGGGTAGCAGAGAGACCCAGTACTTC.

The CDR3 bases are TGCGCCAGCAGATCCACAGATACGCAGTATTTT. This translates into CASRSTDTQYF. V and J are TRBV5-1 and TRBJ2-3; no firm D call. V was cut by 5 bases and J by 2 bases, with 3 bases left in between. Germline V gene sequence: CDR1 SGHRS, CDR2 YFSETQ. The CDR3 has 11 residues.

The chain employs TRBV6-1 and TRBJ2-3; 7 bases match TRBD2. This CDR3 region has 14 residues. Germline CDR1 MNHNS, CDR2 SASEGT. The J segment lost 4 bases and the V segment lost 7 bases, leaving 8 bases of the junction unmatched. The CDR3 loop is CASNSGGGPDTQYF. Here the CDR3 DNA reads TGTGCCAGCAATTCCGGGGGAGGGCCAGATACGCAGTATTTT.

The CDR3 coding sequence is TGTGCCAGTAGTACCCGACAGGTCTATAGCAATCAGCCCCAGCATTTT. Translated: CASSTRQVYSNQPQHF. This chain connects TRBV19 to TRBJ1-5; tentatively, D is TRBD1 (6 bases). Germline V gives CDR1 LNHDA, CDR2 SQIVND (reference sequence). This CDR3 has 16 amino acids. Trimming pared 4 bases from V and 0 bases from J, leaving 13 bases between.

The chain recombines TRBV7-3 with TRBJ2-6; perhaps TRBD1 as D (6 bases). With 5 bases removed from V and 2 bases from J, the gap between germline ends came to 10 bases. The CDR3 extends over 15 amino acids. Germline V CDR1 and CDR2: SGHTA, FQGTGA. CDR3 sequence: CASSEQGPGANVLTF. The DNA of the CDR3 is TGTGCCAGCAGCGAACAGGGTCCTGGGGCCAACGTCCTGACTTTC.

The V gene is TRBV5-4, the J gene TRBJ2-3; a weak D match, TRBD1 (5 bases). Trimming pared 1 base from V and 0 bases from J, leaving 9 bases between. Germline V lookup: CDR1 SGHNT, CDR2 YYREEE (reference sequence). The CDR3 covers 15 residues. This chain's CDR3 is CASSLQGPSTDTQYF. The CDR3 nucleotides are TGTGCCAGCAGCTTGCAGGGTCCTAGCACAGATACGCAGTATTTT.

The gene calls are TRBV19 and TRBJ1-3; no definite D call. From germline, CDR1 is LNHDA and CDR2 SQIVND (reference sequence). V was shortened by 4 bases and J by 9 bases, with 13 bases between the two germline ends. The CDR3 runs 13 residues. For the CDR3, the DNA is TGTGCCAGTAGTACCCCGAGGTGGAGCACCATATATTTT. Amino acids: CASSTPRWSTIYF. Full variable domain (outside the CDR3, taken from reference TRBV19 and TRBJ1-3): DGGITQSPKYLFRKEGQNVTLSCEQNLNHDAMYWYRQDPGQGLRLIYYSQIVNDFQKGDIAEGYSVSREKKESFPLTVTSAQKNPTAFYLCASSTPRWSTIYFGEGSWLTVV.

V usage is TRBV5-4 and J usage is TRBJ2-7; the match to TRBD1 covers 9 bases. Losses at the gene ends were 2 bases for V and 5 bases for J; bases not matched to a gene: 11. Germline values: CDR1 SGHNT, CDR2 YYREEE (reference sequence). CDR3 size: 16 residues. As DNA, the CDR3 is TGTGCCAGCAGCTTAGCTGGACAGGGGCAAAGGGACGAGCAGTACTTC. It translates to CASSLAGQGQRDEQYF.

The chain has TRBV6-5 and TRBJ2-7; the D gene is possibly TRBD1 (5 bases). Trimming left V 0 bases short and J 3 bases short, with 9 bases between. Germline V gene lookup returns CDR1 MNHEY and CDR2 SVGAGI. The CDR3 runs 14 residues. The CDR3 sequence is CASSYSGRVYEQYF. The CDR3 DNA is TGTGCCAGCAGTTACTCTGGCAGGGTCTACGAGCAGTACTTC.

The chain joins TRBV19 to TRBJ2-1; 8 bases match TRBD2. CDR1 and CDR2 from the germline V gene are LNHDA and SQIVND (reference sequence). CDR3 length: 14 residues. V dropped 6 bases and J dropped 4; count of bases not matched to a gene: 5. For the CDR3, the DNA is TGTGCCAGTAGCACTAGCGGAATATACAATGAGCAGTTCTTC. Translation gives CASSTSGIYNEQFF.

V gene TRBV5-1 combines with J gene TRBJ2-1; the D is unclear. Germline CDR1 SGHRS, CDR2 YFSETQ. V gave up 4 bases and J gave up 5 bases, with 10 bases separating them. This CDR3 region has 13 residues. The CDR3 nucleotides read TGCGCCAGCAGCCGCGGACCTAACAATGAGCAGTTCTTC. Its translation is CASSRGPNNEQFF.

The gene calls are TRBV28 and TRBJ2-1; 9 nucleotides match TRBD2. The CDR3 contains 15 residues. Germline trimming cut 6 bases from V and 0 bases from J; bases unmatched to any gene: 3. Germline V gene lookup returns CDR1 MDHEN and CDR2 SYDVKM. The CDR3 is CASSRSGSSYNEQFF. In DNA form, the CDR3 reads TGTGCCAGCAGCCGTAGCGGGAGCTCCTACAATGAGCAGTTCTTC.

The chain combines TRBV7-9 with TRBJ2-2; D unclear. V dropped 3 bases and J dropped 5 bases, with 13 bases sitting between them. This CDR3 is 15 amino acids long. CDR1 and CDR2 (germline): SEHNR, FQNEAQ (reference sequence). CDR3 region: CASSFFSFPTGELFF. For the CDR3, the DNA is TGTGCCAGCAGCTTCTTTAGCTTCCCGACCGGGGAGCTGTTTTTT.

V usage is TRBV10-1 and J usage is TRBJ2-2; no clear D. The germline V and J ends were trimmed by 2 bases and 1 base, with 8 bases remaining between them. This CDR3 has 15 amino acids. Germline assignment: CDR1 WNHNN and CDR2 SYGVQD (reference sequence). The CDR3 here is CASSERTENTGELFF. In DNA, the CDR3 is TGCGCCAGCAGTGAGCGAACAGAGAACACCGGGGAGCTGTTTTTT.

The chain recombines TRBV19 with TRBJ2-2, with D possibly matching TRBD1 (5 bases). Between the trimmed V and J ends, which lost 3 bases and 2 bases, there was a span of 13 bases. Germline lookup yields CDR1 LNHDA and CDR2 SQIVND (reference sequence). CDR3 length: 16 amino acids. CDR3 residues: CASSMWTNYNTGELFF. The CDR3 DNA sequence: TGTGCCAGTAGTATGTGGACAAATTACAACACCGGGGAGCTGTTTTTT. Combining the CDR3 with reference TRBV19 and TRBJ2-2 gives the whole variable domain DGGITQSPKYLFRKEGQNVTLSCEQNLNHDAMYWYRQDPGQGLRLIYYSQIVNDFQKGDIAEGYSVSREKKESFPLTVTSAQKNPTAFYLCASSMWTNYNTGELFFGEGSRLTVL.

The chain has TRBV6-1 and TRBJ1-1, with D unclear. Trimming removed 5 bases from V and 4 bases from J, with 8 bases in between. CDR1 is MNHNS, CDR2 SASEGT, per germline. The length of the CDR3 is 12 residues. The CDR3 DNA follows: TGTGCCAGCAGTACCCGACCCACTGAAGCTTTCTTT. It codes for CASSTRPTEAFF.

The chain joins TRBV18 to TRBJ1-5; D remains ambiguous. The CDR3 sequence is 13 residues long. The ends were cut back, 1 base at V and 12 bases at J, with 13 bases in the middle. Germline loops: CDR1 KGHSH, CDR2 LQKENI. For the CDR3, the DNA is TGTGCCAGCTCACCACAGGGAAGGTGGCTCCAGCATTTT. Its translation is CASSPQGRWLQHF. The full variable domain, with the rest looked up from reference TRBV18 and TRBJ1-5, is NAGVMQNPRHLVRRRGQEARLRCSPMKGHSHVYWYRQLPEEGLKFMVYLQKENIIDESGMPKERFSAEFPKEGPSILRIQQVVRGDSAAYFCASSPQGRWLQHFGDGTRLSIL.

The chain uses TRBV7-3 and TRBJ1-5; 9 bases align to TRBD1. Germline-derived CDR1 and CDR2 are SGHTA and FQGTGA. The CDR3 has 13 amino acids. V shed 3 bases, J shed 6 bases, and the junction held 0 bases outside the gene matches. This CDR3 reads CASSLTGGQPQHF. The CDR3 nucleotides read TGTGCCAGCAGCTTGACAGGGGGTCAGCCCCAGCATTTT.